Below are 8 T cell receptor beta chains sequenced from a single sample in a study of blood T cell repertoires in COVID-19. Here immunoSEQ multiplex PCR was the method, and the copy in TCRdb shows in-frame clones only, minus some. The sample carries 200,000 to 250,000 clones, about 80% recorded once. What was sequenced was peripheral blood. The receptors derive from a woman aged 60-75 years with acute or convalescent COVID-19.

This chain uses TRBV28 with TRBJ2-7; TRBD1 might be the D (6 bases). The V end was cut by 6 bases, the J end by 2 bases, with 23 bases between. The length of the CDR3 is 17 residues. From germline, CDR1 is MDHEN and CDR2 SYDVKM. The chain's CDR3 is CASSKLPRLTGAYEQYF. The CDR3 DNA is TGTGCCAGCAGCAAATTACCCAGACTGACAGGCGCCTACGAGCAGTACTTC. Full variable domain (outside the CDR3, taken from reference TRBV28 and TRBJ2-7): DVKVTQSSRYLVKRTGEKVFLECVQDMDHENMFWYRQDPGLGLRLIYFSYDVKMKEKGDIPEGYSVSREKKERFSLILESASTNQTSMYLCASSKLPRLTGAYEQYFGPGTRLTVT.

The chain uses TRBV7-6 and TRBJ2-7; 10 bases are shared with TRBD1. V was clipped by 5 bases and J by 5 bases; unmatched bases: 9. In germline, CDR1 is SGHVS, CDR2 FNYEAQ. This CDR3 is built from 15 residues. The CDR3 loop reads CASSLRPDRGDEQYF. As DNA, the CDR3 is TGTGCCAGCAGCCTTAGACCGGACAGGGGGGACGAGCAGTACTTC.

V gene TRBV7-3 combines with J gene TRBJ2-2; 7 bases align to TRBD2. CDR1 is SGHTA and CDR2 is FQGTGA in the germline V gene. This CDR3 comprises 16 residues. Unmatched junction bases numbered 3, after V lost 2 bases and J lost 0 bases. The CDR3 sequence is CASSLLAGANTGELFF. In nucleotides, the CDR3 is TGTGCCAGCAGCTTATTGGCGGGAGCGAACACCGGGGAGCTGTTTTTT.

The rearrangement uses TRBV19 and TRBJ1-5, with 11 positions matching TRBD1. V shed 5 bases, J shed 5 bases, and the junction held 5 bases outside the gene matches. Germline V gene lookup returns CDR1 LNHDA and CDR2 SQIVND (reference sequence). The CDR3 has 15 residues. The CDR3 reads CASSPDRGLYQPQHF. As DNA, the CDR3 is TGTGCCAGTAGTCCGGACAGGGGGCTTTATCAGCCCCAGCATTTT.

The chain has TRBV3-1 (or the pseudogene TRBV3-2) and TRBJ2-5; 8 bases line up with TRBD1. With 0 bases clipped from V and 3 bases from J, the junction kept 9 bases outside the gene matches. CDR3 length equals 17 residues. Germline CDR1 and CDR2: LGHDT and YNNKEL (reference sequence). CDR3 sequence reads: CASSQDMRAGGKETQYF. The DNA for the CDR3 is TGTGCCAGCAGCCAAGACATGAGGGCAGGGGGCAAAGAGACCCAGTACTTC.

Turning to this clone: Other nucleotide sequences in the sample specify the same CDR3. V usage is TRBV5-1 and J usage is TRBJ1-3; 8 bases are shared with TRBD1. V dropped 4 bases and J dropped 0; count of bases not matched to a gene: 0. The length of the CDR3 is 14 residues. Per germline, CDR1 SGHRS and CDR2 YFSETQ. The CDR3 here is CASSGTGSGNTIYF. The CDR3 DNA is TGCGCCAGCAGCGGGACAGGCTCTGGAAACACCATATATTTT.

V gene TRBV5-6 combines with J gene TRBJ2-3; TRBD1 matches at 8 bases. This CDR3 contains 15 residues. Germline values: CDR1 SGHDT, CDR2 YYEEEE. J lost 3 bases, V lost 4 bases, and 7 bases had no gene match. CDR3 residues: CASSGGTGLTDTQYF. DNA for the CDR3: TGTGCCAGCAGCGGAGGGACAGGTCTGACAGATACGCAGTATTTT.

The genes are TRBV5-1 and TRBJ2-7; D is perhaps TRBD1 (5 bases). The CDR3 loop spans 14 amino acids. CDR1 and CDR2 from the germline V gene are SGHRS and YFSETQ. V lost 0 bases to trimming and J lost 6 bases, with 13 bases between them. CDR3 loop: CASSLAQGVSEQYF. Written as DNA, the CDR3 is TGCGCCAGCAGCTTGGCTCAGGGCGTCTCCGAGCAGTACTTC.